Listed here are 16 T cell receptor beta chains from one sample, sequenced in a study of human T cells and chemical hapten exposure. Time point defined: patch test 2, 6 weeks after DPC sensitization. Treatment in this sample: therapeutic diphenylcyclopropenone sensitization with weekly scalp DPC. One entry per CDR3 protein, called by TCRdb with MiXCR from the RACE reads. This table has approximately 120,000 distinct CDR3 sequences, less than 10% appearing once. The material was whole blood, obtained in connection with sensitization to the hapten diphenylcyclopropenone (DPC). All receptors come from a woman aged 40 to 50 with alopecia areata. Some clones in this sample may be carry-over from other donors' samples.

The chain joins TRBV2 to TRBJ1-2; no definite D call. The CDR3 runs 11 residues. V was cut by 6 bases and J by 7 bases, with 9 bases left in between. CDR1 and CDR2 from the germline V gene are SNHLY and FYNNEI. The CDR3 region is CASSPTRGYTF. The CDR3 DNA reads TGTGCCAGCAGCCCCACTCGTGGCTACACCTTC.

The sample holds a few counts of this clonotype. The chain has TRBV6-5 and TRBJ2-2, with D maybe TRBD2 (6 bases). This CDR3 has 16 amino acids. V was trimmed by 0 bases and J by 5 bases, leaving 13 bases between them. From germline, CDR1 is MNHEY and CDR2 SVGAGI. The CDR3 nucleotides are TGTGCCAGCAGTTACTCGGAGGGGCTTAGGACCGGGGAGCTGTTTTTT. Translation gives CASSYSEGLRTGELFF.

This clonotype was recorded at least ten times. The chain couples TRBV11-2 to TRBJ2-1; 7 bases are a match to TRBD2. Germline V gene lookup returns CDR1 SGHAT and CDR2 FQNNGV. The J segment lost 0 bases and the V segment lost 5 bases, leaving 16 bases of the junction unmatched. CDR3 size: 19 residues. CDR3 amino acids: CASSLKLETSRYSYNEQFF. The CDR3 nucleotides read TGTGCCAGCAGCCTCAAACTCGAGACTAGCCGATACTCCTACAATGAGCAGTTCTTC.

This clonotype was recorded at least ten times. The genes are TRBV18 and TRBJ2-5; a weak D match, TRBD1 (5 bases). The CDR3 covers 15 residues. CDR1 is KGHSH, CDR2 LQKENI, per germline. V was cut by 0 bases and J by 5 bases, with 13 bases left in between. The CDR3 nucleotides are TGTGCCAGCTCACCACCGACAGACCGCCGCGAGACCCAGTACTTC. Protein: CASSPPTDRRETQYF.

This clonotype has ten or more counts. CDR3 protein: CASSGAGQGTYEQYF. CDR3 nucleotide sequence: TGTGCCAGCAGCGGGGCGGGACAGGGAACCTACGAGCAGTACTTC. This chain joins TRBV11-2 and TRBJ2-7; 9 bases map to TRBD1. Germline-derived CDR1 and CDR2 are SGHAT and FQNNGV. V was pared by 5 bases and J by 2 bases, with 7 bases of the junction left unmatched. This CDR3 spans 15 amino acids. The complete variable domain, with remaining parts taken from reference TRBV11-2 and TRBJ2-7, reads EAGVAQSPRYKIIEKRQSVAFWCNPISGHATLYWYQQILGQGPKLLIQFQNNGVVDDSQLPKDRFSAERLKGVDSTLKIQPAKLEDSAVYLCASSGAGQGTYEQYFGPGTRLTVT.

At least ten counts were recorded for this clonotype. The CDR3 DNA sequence: TGTGCCAGCAGTTACAGGGACACAGATACGCAGTATTTT. Translated: CASSYRDTDTQYF. The genes are TRBV6-2 or TRBV6-3 and TRBJ2-3; D is uncertain. The CDR3 is made up of 13 amino acids. Trimming left V 2 bases short and J 2 bases short, with 5 bases between. From germline, CDR1 is MNHEY and CDR2 SVGEGT.

This clonotype was seen ten or more times. V usage is TRBV6-1 and J usage is TRBJ2-1, with D perhaps matching TRBD2 (5 bases). Germline CDR1 and CDR2: MNHNS and SASEGT. The V end was cut by 10 bases, the J end by 4 bases, with 17 bases between. The CDR3 consists of 14 residues. CDR3 DNA: TGTGCCACCTACCGGGATCTAACGTACAATGAGCAGTTCTTC. This sequence encodes CATYRDLTYNEQFF.

In this sample, this clonotype turned up many times. J is TRBJ1-5 and V is TRBV18; D remains ambiguous. This CDR3 is built from 15 residues. Germline V gene lookup returns CDR1 KGHSH and CDR2 LQKENI. Trimming cost V 0 bases and J 4 bases, with 10 bases left between them. CDR3 in DNA: TGTGCCAGCTCACCACCGGTCCATGCGAATCAGCCCCAGCATTTT. Translation: CASSPPVHANQPQHF.

This clonotype occurred many times. The genes are TRBV9 and TRBJ1-6; no reliable D call. Germline CDR1 and CDR2: SGDLS and YYNGEE. The CDR3 runs 15 residues. Trimming removed 3 bases from V and 8 bases from J, with 15 bases in between. CDR3 nucleotide sequence: TGTGCCAGCAGCGCGACCGGGCACATCGATTCACCCCTCCACTTT. Its translation: CASSATGHIDSPLHF.

This clonotype showed up just a few times. The rearrangement joins TRBV5-8 to TRBJ2-1, with a tentative D call TRBD2 (5 bases). The CDR3 loop spans 15 amino acids. Germline CDR1 is SGHTS and CDR2 is YDEGEE. V lost 4 bases to trimming and J lost 1 base, with 12 bases between them. CDR3 sequence reads: CASSPGIASYNEQFF. As DNA, the CDR3 is TGTGCCAGCAGCCCCGGGATCGCTTCCTACAATGAGCAGTTCTTC.

This clonotype has ten or more counts. This chain links TRBV7-6 with TRBJ2-2, with a weak D call TRBD2 (6 bases). Trimming pared 5 bases from V and 5 bases from J, leaving 21 bases between. The CDR3 sequence is 17 residues long. Germline values: CDR1 SGHVS, CDR2 FNYEAQ. CDR3 loop: CASSAPVGSGNTGELFF. Written as DNA, the CDR3 is TGTGCCAGCAGCGCGCCGGTTGGTAGCGGAAATACCGGGGAGCTGTTTTTT. Looking up the rest from reference TRBV7-6 and TRBJ2-2 gives the full variable domain: GAGVSQSPRYKVTKRGQDVALRCDPISGHVSLYWYRQALGQGPEFLTYFNYEAQQDKSGLPNDRFSAERPEGSISTLTIQRTEQRDSAMYRCASSAPVGSGNTGELFFGEGSRLTVL.

This chain connects TRBV4-3 to TRBJ1-5, with TRBD1 matching over 9 bases. This CDR3 is built from 17 residues. V gave up 3 bases and J gave up 4 bases; unmatched junction bases: 10. Per the germline V gene, CDR1 is LGHNA and CDR2 is YSLEER. The CDR3 DNA follows: TGCGCCAGCAGCCAGGTATTTGGACAGGGGAGAAATCAGCCCCAGCATTTT. Protein: CASSQVFGQGRNQPQHF.

This clonotype was detected ten times or more. V is TRBV9 and J is TRBJ1-6, with 8 bases fitting TRBD1. This CDR3 spans 18 amino acids. V was pared by 3 bases and J by 0 bases, with 8 bases of the junction left unmatched. Germline loops: CDR1 SGDLS, CDR2 YYNGEE. For the CDR3, the DNA is TGTGCCAGCAGCGAGGGACAGGCGATAAGCTCCTATAATTCACCCCTCCACTTT. Translation gives CASSEGQAISSYNSPLHF.

V and J are TRBV5-6 and TRBJ2-5; 7 nucleotides line up with TRBD2. Germline CDR1 reads SGHDT; CDR2 reads YYEEEE. J was trimmed by 3 bases and V by 1 base; bases with no gene match: 15. The CDR3 has 18 residues. CDR3 nucleotides: TGTGCCAGCAGCTTGTATCGAGCGGGGAGGAGGAAGGAAGAGACCCAGTACTTC. Protein: CASSLYRAGRRKEETQYF.

The chain uses TRBV7-9 and TRBJ1-4; D might be TRBD1 (6 bases). The CDR3 is 17 amino acids. Between the trimmed V and J ends, which lost 5 bases and 8 bases, there was a span of 24 bases. The germline CDR1 and CDR2 sequences are SEHNR and FQNEAQ (reference sequence). The CDR3 sequence is CASSAPVPWTEDEKLFF. The DNA for the CDR3 is TGTGCCAGCAGCGCCCCAGTTCCCTGGACAGAGGACGAAAAACTGTTTTTT.

This clonotype was seen ten or more times. The chain combines TRBV2 with TRBJ2-5; 15 bases fit TRBD2. The length of the CDR3 is 16 residues. Trimming removed 6 bases from V and 4 bases from J; junction bases left unmatched: 6. Germline CDR1 SNHLY, CDR2 FYNNEI. Written as DNA, the CDR3 is TGTGCCAGCAGGGAACCGGGACTAGCGGGAGGAGAGACCCAGTACTTC. Residues: CASREPGLAGGETQYF.